This TCR beta chain was profiled in a study of cytomegalovirus exposure and HLA in healthy donors. As to this clone: Its cognate antigen is unknown.

This PCR relied on a set of 60 Vbeta primers and 13 Jbeta primers. Sequencing was performed with immunoSEQ multiplex PCR; in TCRdb, only in-frame clones are kept and a portion is missing. The profile shows 150,000 or so clones, 75% to 80% of them singletons. The junction had 4 bases not matched to a gene; V was cut back by 5 bases and J by 5 bases. CDR3 length: 13 residues. Germline CDR1 and CDR2: MNHNS and SASEGT. Findings and caveats of the study: It was confirmed in vitro that a few of the CMV-associated chains were specific for CMV antigens.

This chain joins TRBV6-1 and TRBJ1-2, with 8 positions matching TRBD1. Material for sequencing was PBMCs. The origin of this receptor is a man aged 50-59 years in good health and CMV-seropositive. The CDR3 reads CASSPGGLYGYTF. DNA of the CDR3: TGTGCCAGCAGTCCAGGGGGCCTTTATGGCTACACCTTC.